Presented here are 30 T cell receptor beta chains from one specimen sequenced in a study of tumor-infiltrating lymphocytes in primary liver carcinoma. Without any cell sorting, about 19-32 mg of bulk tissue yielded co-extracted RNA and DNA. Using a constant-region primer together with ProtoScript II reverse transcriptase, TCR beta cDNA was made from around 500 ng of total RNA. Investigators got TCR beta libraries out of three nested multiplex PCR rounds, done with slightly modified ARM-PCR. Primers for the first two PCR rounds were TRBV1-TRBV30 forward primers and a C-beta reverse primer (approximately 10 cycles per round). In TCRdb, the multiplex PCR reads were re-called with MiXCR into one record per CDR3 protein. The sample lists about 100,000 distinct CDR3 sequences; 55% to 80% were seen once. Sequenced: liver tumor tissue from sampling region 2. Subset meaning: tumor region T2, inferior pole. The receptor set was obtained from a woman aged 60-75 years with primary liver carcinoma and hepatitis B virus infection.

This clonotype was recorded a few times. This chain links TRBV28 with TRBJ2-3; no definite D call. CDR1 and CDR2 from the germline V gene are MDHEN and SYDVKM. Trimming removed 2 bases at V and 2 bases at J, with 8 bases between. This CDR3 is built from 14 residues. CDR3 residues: CASSLVQSTDTQYF. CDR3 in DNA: TGTGCCAGCAGTTTAGTTCAGTCCACAGATACGCAGTATTTT.

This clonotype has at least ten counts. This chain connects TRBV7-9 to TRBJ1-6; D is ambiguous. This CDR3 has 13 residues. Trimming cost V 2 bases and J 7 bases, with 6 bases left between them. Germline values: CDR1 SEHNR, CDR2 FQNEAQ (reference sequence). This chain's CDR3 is CASSLQTNSPLHF. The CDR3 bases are TGTGCCAGCAGCTTACAGACGAATTCACCCCTCCACTTT.

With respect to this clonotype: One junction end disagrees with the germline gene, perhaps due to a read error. The CDR3 loop reads CARSLGGSEQYF. The CDR3 DNA is TGTGCCAGGAGCTTAGGGGGAAGTGAGCAGTATTTC. The rearrangement joins TRBV7-9 to TRBJ2-7; a possible D gene is TRBD1 (6 bases). This CDR3 is 12 amino acids long. Germline assignment: CDR1 SEHNR and CDR2 FQNEAQ (reference sequence).

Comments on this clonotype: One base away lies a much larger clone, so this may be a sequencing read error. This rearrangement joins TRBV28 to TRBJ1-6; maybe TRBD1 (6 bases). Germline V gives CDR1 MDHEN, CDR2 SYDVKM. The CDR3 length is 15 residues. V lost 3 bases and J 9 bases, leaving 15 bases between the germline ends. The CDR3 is CASSFPTGRGSPLHF. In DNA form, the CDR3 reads TGTGCCAGCAGTTTCCCCACCGGCAGGGGTTCACCCCTCCACTTT.

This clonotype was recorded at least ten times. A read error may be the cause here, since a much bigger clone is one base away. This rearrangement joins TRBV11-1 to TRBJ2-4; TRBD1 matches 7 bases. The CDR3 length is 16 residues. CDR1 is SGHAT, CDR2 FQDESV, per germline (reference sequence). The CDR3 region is CASSNARDSSKNTQYF. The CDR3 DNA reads TGTGCCAGCAGCAATGCAAGGGACAGTTCCAAAAACACTCAGTACTTC. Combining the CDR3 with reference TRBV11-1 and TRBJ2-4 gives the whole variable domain EAEVAQSPRYKITEKSQAVAFWCDPISGHATLYWYRQILGQGPELLVQFQDESVVDDSQLPKDRFSAERLKGVDSTLKIQPAELGDSAMYLCASSNARDSSKNTQYFGAGTRLSVL.

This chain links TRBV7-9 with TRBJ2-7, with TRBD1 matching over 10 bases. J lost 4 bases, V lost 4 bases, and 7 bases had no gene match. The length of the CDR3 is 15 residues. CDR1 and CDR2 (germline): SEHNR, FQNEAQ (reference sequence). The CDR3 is CASSSPDRGLYEQYF. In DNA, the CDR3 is TGTGCCAGCAGCTCCCCAGACAGGGGGCTATACGAGCAGTACTTC.

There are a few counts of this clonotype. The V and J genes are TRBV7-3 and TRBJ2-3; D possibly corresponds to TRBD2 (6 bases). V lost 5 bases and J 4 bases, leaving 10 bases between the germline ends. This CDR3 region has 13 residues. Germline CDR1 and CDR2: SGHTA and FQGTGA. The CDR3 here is CASSQSSADTQYF. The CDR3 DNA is TGTGCCAGCAGCCAATCTAGCGCAGATACGCAGTATTTT.

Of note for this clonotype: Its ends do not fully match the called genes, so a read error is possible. The CDR3 sequence is CACSPAGTSANEQFF. As DNA, the CDR3 is TGTGCCTGCAGCCCTGCCGGGACTAGCGCCAATGAGCAGTTTTTC. The chain employs TRBV6-6 and TRBJ2-1, with 10 positions matching TRBD2. This CDR3 has 15 residues. The V gene's germline CDR1 is MNHNY and CDR2 SVGAGI (reference sequence).

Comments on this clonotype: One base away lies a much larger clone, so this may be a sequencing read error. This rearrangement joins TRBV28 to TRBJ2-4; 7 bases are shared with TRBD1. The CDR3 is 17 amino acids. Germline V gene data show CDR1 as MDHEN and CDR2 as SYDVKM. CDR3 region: CVSSFLGTELAKNIQYF. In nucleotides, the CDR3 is TGTGTCAGCAGTTTCCTCGGGACAGAGCTAGCCAAAAACATTCAGTACTTC. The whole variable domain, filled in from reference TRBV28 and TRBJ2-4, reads DVKVTQSSRYLVKRTGEKVFLECVQDMDHENMFWYRQDPGLGLRLIYFSYDVKMKEKGDIPEGYSVSREKKERFSLILESASTNQTSMYLCVSSFLGTELAKNIQYFGAGTRLSVL.

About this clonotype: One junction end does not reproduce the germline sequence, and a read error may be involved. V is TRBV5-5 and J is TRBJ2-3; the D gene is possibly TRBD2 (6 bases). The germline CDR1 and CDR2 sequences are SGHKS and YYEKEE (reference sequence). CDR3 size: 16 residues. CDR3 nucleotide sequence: TGTGCCAGCAGCTTGGGCGTTGCGGGAATGGCCGATACGCGGTATTTT. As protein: CASSLGVAGMADTRYF.

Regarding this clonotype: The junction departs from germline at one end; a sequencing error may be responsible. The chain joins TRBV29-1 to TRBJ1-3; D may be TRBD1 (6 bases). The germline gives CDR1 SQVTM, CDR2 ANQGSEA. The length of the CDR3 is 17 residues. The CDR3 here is CSVGGHSSQGTGITIYF. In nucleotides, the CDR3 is TGCAGCGTTGGGGGCCATTCGAGTCAGGGGACTGGAATCACCATATATTTT.

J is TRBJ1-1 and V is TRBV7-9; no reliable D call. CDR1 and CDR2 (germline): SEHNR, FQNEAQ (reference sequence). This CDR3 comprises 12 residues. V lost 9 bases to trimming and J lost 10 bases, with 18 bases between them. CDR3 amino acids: CASGSSVTPAFF. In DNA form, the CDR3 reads TGTGCCAGTGGCTCATCGGTCACCCCAGCTTTCTTT. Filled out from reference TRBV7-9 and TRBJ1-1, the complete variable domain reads DTGVSQNPRHKITKRGQNVTFRCDPISEHNRLYWYRQTLGQGPEFLTYFQNEAQLEKSRLLSDRFSAERPKGSFSTLEIQRTEQGDSAMYLCASGSSVTPAFFGQGTRLTVV.

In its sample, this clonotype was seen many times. CDR3 coding DNA: TGTGCCAGCAGGCCGAGCTCCTACAATGAGCAGTTCTTC. It translates to CASRPSSYNEQFF. The gene calls are TRBV28 and TRBJ2-1; no definite D call. Germline-derived CDR1 and CDR2 are MDHEN and SYDVKM. The V gene lost 6 bases and the J gene lost 0 bases, with 6 bases spanning the gap. This CDR3 region has 13 residues.

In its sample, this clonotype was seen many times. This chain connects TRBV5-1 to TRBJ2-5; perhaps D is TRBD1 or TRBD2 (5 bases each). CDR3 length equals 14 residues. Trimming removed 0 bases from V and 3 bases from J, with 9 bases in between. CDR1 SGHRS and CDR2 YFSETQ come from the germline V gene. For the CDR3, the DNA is TGCGCCAGCAGCTTGGCCCGGGGCGAAGAGACCCAGTACTTC. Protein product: CASSLARGEETQYF.

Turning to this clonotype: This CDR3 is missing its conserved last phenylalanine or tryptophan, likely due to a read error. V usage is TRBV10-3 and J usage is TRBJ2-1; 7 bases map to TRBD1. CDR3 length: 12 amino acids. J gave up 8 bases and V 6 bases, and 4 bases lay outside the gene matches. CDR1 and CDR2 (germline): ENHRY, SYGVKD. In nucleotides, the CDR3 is TGTGCCATCAGCAAGACAGGGCATGAGCAGTTCCTC. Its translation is CAISKTGHEQFL.

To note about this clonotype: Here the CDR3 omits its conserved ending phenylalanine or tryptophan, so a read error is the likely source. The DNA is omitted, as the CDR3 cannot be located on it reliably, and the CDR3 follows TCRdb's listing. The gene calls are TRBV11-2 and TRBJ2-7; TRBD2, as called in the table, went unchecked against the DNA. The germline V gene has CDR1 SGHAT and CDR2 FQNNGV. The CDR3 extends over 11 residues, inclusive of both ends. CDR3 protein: CVSSSASSIEY.

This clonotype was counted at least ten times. The CDR3 reads CASSLLGGRVNEQFF. The CDR3 DNA follows: TGTGCCAGCAGTTTATTAGGAGGGAGGGTCAATGAGCAGTTCTTC. The chain links TRBV28 to TRBJ2-1, with 7 positions matching TRBD2. Germline values: CDR1 MDHEN, CDR2 SYDVKM. This CDR3 is built from 15 residues. The trim removed 1 base at V and 6 bases at J, leaving 6 bases unmatched.

The CDR3 nucleotides read TGTGCCAGCAGCTTAAGGGGACTAACGTGCACGCCAGATACGCAGTATTTT. This translates into CASSLRGLTCTPDTQYF. The chain uses TRBV11-2 and TRBJ2-3, with 7 positions matching TRBD2. There are 17 residues in the CDR3. Germline V lookup: CDR1 SGHAT, CDR2 FQNNGV. V trimming: 2 bases; J trimming: 4 bases; junction bases outside the gene matches: 12.

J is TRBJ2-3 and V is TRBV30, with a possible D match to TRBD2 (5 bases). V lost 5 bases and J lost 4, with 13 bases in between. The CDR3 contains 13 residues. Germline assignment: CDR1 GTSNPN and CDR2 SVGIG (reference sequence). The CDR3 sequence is CAWCARRPDTQYF. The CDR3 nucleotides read TGTGCCTGGTGTGCCAGGAGGCCAGATACGCAGTATTTT.

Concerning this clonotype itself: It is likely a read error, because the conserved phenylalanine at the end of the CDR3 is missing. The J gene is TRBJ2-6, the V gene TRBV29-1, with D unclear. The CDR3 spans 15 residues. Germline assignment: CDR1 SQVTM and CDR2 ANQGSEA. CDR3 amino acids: CSVRHGGAGANVLTL. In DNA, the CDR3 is TGCAGTGTCAGGCACGGTGGGGCTGGGGCCAACGTCCTGACTTTA.

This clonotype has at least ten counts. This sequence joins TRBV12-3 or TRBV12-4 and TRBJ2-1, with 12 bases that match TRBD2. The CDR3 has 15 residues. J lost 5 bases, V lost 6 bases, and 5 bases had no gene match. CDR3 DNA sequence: TGTGCCAGCAGGTATGGACTAGCGGGAAACAATGAGCAGTTCTTC. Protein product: CASRYGLAGNNEQFF.

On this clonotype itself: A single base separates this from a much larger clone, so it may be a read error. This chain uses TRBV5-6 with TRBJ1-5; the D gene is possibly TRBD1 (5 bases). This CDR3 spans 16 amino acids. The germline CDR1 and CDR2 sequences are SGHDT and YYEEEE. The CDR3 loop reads CARSLGPGNSNQPQHF. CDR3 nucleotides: TGTGCCCGCAGCTTGGGACCCGGGAACAGCAATCAGCCCCAGCATTTT.

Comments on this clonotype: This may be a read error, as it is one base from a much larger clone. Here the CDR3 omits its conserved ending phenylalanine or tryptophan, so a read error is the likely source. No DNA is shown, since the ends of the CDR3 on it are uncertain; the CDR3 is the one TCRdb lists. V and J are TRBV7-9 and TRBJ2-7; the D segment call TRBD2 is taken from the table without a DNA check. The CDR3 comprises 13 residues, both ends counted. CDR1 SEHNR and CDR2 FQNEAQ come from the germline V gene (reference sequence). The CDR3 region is CASSLGAAGIEYL.

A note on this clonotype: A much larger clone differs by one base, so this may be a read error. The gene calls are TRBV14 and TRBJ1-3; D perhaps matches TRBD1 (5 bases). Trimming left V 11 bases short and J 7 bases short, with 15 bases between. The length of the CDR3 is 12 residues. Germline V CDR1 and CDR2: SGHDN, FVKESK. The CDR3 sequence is CAGGGVANTIYF. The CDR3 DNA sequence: TGTGCCGGCGGGGGTGTAGCGAACACCATATATTTT.

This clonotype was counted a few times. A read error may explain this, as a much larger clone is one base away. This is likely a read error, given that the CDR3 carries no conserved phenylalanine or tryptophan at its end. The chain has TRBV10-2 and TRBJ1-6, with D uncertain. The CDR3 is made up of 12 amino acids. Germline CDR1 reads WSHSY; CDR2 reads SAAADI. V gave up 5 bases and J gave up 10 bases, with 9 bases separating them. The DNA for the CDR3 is TGCGCCAGCAGTAGAGTGGAGTCACCCCTCCACTAT. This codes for CASSRVESPLHY.

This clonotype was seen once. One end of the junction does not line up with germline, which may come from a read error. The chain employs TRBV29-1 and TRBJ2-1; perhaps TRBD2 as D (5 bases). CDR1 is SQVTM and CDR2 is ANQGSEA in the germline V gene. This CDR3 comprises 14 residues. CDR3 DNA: TGCAGCGTCACACTACGGGGAGCATACAATGAACAGTTCTTC. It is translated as CSVTLRGAYNEQFF.

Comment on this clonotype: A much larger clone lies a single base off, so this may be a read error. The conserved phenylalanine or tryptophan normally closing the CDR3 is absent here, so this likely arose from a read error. The CDR3 DNA follows: TGTGCCAGCAGCCTGGGGGGGTCGCAGCCCCAGCATTTA. Translating gives CASSLGGSQPQHL. The V gene is TRBV5-4, the J gene TRBJ1-5; D may be TRBD1 (5 bases). Looked up from germline, CDR1 is SGHNT and CDR2 is YYREEE (reference sequence). The ends were cut back, 4 bases at V and 7 bases at J, with 12 bases in the middle. CDR3 length: 13 amino acids.

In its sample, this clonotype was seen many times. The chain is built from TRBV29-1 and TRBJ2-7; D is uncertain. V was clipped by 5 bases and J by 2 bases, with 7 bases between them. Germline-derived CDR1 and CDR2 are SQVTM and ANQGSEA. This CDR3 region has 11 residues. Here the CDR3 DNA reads TGCAGCGTTAAGGGAACCTACGAGCAGTACTTC. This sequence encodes CSVKGTYEQYF.

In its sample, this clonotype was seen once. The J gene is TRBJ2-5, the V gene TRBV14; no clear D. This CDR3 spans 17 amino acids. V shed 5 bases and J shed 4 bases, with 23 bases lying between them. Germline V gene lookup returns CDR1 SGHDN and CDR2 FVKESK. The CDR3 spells CASSSPSWTARPETQYF. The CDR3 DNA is TGTGCCAGCAGCTCCCCCTCTTGGACCGCTAGGCCAGAGACCCAGTACTTC.

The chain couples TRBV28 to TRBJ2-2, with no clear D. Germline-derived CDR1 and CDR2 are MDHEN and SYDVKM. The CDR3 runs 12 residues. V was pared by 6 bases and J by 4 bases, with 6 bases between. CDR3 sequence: CASRWGTGELFF. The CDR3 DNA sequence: TGTGCCAGCAGATGGGGCACCGGGGAGCTGTTTTTT.